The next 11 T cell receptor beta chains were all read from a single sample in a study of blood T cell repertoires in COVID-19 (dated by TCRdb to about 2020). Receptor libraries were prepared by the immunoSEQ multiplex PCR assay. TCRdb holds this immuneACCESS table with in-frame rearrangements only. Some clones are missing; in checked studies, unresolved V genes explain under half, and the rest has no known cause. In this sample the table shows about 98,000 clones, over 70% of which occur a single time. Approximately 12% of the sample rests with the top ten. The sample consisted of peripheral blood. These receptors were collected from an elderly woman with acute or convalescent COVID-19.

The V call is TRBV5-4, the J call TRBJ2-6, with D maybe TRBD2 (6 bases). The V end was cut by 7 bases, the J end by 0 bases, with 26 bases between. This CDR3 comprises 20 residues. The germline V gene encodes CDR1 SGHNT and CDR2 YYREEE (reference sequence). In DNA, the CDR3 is TGTGCCAGCGGTTTAAGCCCCTACGGGACTTACAGCTCTGGGGCCAACGTCCTGACTTTC. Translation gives CASGLSPYGTYSSGANVLTF.

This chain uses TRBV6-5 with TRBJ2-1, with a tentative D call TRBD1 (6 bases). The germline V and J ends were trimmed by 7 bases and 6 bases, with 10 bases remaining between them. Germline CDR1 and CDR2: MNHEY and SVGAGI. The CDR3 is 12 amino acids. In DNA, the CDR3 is TGTGCCAGCAAGAGGGGGACCAATGAGCAGTTCTTC. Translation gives CASKRGTNEQFF.

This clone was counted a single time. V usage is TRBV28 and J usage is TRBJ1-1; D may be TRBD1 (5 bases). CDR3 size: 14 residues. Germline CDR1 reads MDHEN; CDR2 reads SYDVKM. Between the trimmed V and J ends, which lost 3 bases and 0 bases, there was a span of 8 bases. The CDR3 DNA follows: TGTGCCAGCAGTTTGGAGGGGTTGAACACTGAAGCTTTCTTT. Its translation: CASSLEGLNTEAFF.

The CDR3: CASSTLGGAGEAFF. CDR3 coding DNA: TGTGCCAGCAGCACCCTGGGGGGGGCAGGTGAAGCTTTCTTT. The rearrangement links TRBV2 to TRBJ1-1, with D possibly TRBD1 on 6 matching bases. Germline V gives CDR1 SNHLY, CDR2 FYNNEI. V lost 6 bases and J lost 7, with 18 bases in between. The CDR3 length is 14 residues.

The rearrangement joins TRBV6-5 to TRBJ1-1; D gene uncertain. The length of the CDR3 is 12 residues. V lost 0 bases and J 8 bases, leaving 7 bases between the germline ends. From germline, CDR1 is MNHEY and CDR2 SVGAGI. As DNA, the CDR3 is TGTGCCAGCAGTTACTCATACGGGGAAGCTTTCTTT. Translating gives CASSYSYGEAFF.

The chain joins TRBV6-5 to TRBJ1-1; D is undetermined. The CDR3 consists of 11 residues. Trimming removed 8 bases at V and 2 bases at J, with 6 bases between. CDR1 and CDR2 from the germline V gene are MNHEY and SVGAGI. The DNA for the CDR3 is TGTGCCAGCCAACTTAACACTGAAGCTTTCTTT. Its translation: CASQLNTEAFF.

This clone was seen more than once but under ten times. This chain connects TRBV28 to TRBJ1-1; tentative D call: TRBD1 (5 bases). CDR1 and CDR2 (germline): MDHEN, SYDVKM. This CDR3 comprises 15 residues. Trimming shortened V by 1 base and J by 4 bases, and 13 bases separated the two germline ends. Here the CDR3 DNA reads TGTGCCAGCAGTTTATCGGGCAGGGAAGGCACTGAAGCTTTCTTT. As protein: CASSLSGREGTEAFF. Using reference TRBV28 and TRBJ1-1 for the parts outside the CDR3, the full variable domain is DVKVTQSSRYLVKRTGEKVFLECVQDMDHENMFWYRQDPGLGLRLIYFSYDVKMKEKGDIPEGYSVSREKKERFSLILESASTNQTSMYLCASSLSGREGTEAFFGQGTRLTVV.

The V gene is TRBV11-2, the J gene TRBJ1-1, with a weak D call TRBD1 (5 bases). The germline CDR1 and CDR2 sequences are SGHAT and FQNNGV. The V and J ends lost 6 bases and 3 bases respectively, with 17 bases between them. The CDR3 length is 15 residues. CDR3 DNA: TGTGCCAGCAGTTCAGGGATTAATTGGGACACTGAAGCTTTCTTT. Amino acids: CASSSGINWDTEAFF.

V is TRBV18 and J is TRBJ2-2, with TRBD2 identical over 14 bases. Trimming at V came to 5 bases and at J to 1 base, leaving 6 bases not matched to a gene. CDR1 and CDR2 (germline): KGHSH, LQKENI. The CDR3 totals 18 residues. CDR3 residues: CASSSGTSGGVNTGELFF. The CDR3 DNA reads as TGTGCCAGCTCATCAGGGACTAGCGGGGGCGTGAACACCGGGGAGCTGTTTTTT. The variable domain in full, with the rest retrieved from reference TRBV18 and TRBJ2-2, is NAGVMQNPRHLVRRRGQEARLRCSPMKGHSHVYWYRQLPEEGLKFMVYLQKENIIDESGMPKERFSAEFPKEGPSILRIQQVVRGDSAAYFCASSSGTSGGVNTGELFFGEGSRLTVL.

The CDR3 DNA is TGTGCCAGCAGCTTGGACAGTGACTACACAGATACGCAGTATTTT. This codes for CASSLDSDYTDTQYF. The V call is TRBV5-6, the J call TRBJ2-3, with D possibly TRBD2 on 5 matching bases. The CDR3 runs 15 residues. Germline CDR1 SGHDT, CDR2 YYEEEE. V was clipped by 0 bases and J by 2 bases, with 10 bases between them.

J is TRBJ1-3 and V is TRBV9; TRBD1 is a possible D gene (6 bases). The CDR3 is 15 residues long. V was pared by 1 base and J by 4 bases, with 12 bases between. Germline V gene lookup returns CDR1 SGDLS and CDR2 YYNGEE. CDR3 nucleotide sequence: TGTGCCAGCAGCGTAAACACAGGGTTCGGAAACACCATATATTTT. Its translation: CASSVNTGFGNTIYF.